This is a list of T cell receptor beta chains from one sample in a study of T cell repertoires in aging, cancer and after chemotherapy. TCRdb passed the multiplex PCR reads through MiXCR, listing each CDR3 protein once. Of about 5,200 distinct CDR3 sequences listed, roughly 28% are singletons. The sequenced sample consisted of blood. The receptors stem from a human donor in good health. Both conserved end residues are part of each CDR3. The D gene is left open where the match is weak. Clone size is stated in some rows and not others, as once, few, many or a class when expanded.

cdr3_aa cdr3_nt d_call j_call clone_size v_call
CASSMWWGEGTNEQFF TGTGCCAGTAGTATGTGGTGGGGAGAAGGGACCAATGAGCAGTTCTTC . TRBJ2-1 medium-sized TRBV19
CASRDSSGPYEQYF TGTGCCAGCAGAGACTCTAGCGGCCCGTACGAGCAGTACTTC TRBD2 TRBJ2-7 medium-sized TRBV11-1
CASSLEVSVELFF TGTGCCAGCAGTTTAGAAGTATCCGTGGAGCTGTTTTTT . TRBJ2-2 medium-sized TRBV12-3/TRBV12-4
CATRLGEGNYGYTF TGTGCCACCCGGCTCGGTGAAGGGAACTATGGCTACACCTTC . TRBJ1-2 . TRBV5-5
CASSVGPVYEQYF TGTGCCAGCAGCGTGGGGCCCGTCTACGAGCAGTACTTC . TRBJ2-7 . TRBV11-1
CASGGRGSPYEQYF TGTGCCAGCGGGGGGAGGGGAAGTCCCTACGAGCAGTACTTC TRBD2 TRBJ2-7 few TRBV6-5
CASSYRTDEAFF TGTGCCAGCAGCTACCGGACAGATGAAGCTTTCTTT . TRBJ1-1 . TRBV13
CASSETGGAETQYF TGTGCCAGCAGTGAAACAGGGGGCGCGGAGACCCAGTACTTC TRBD1 TRBJ2-5 medium-sized TRBV12-3/TRBV12-4
CASSPLALLNTGELFF TGTGCCAGCTCACCACTAGCGCTTCTGAACACCGGGGAGCTGTTTTTT . TRBJ2-2 medium-sized TRBV18
CASSYPEGQGRWYTEAFF TGTGCCAGCAGTTACCCGGAGGGACAGGGTCGGTGGTACACTGAAGCTTTCTTT TRBD1 TRBJ1-1 . TRBV6-2/TRBV6-3
CASSFRGSPNQPQHF TGTGCCAGCAGTTTCCGGGGAAGTCCAAATCAGCCCCAGCATTTT . TRBJ1-5 . TRBV6-2/TRBV6-3
CASSLSRGHNYGYTF TGTGCCAGCAGTTTATCGCGGGGGCATAACTATGGCTACACCTTC . TRBJ1-2 few TRBV27
CAISEAAGELFF TGTGCCATCAGTGAGGCGGCCGGGGAGCTGTTTTTT . TRBJ2-2 . TRBV10-3
CAISGGTDHTQYF TGTGCCATCAGTGGGGGGACGGATCATACGCAGTATTTT . TRBJ2-3 few TRBV10-3
CASRPGPRTEAFF TGTGCCAGCAGACCCGGACCGCGGACTGAAGCTTTCTTT . TRBJ1-1 . TRBV27
CAISEAAINQPQHF TGTGCCATCAGTGAGGCCGCGATCAATCAGCCCCAGCATTTT . TRBJ1-5 . TRBV10-3
CASSTTGNSNYGYTF TGTGCCAGTAGCACCACAGGGAATTCTAACTATGGCTACACCTTC . TRBJ1-2 . TRBV19
CASSRAGVTYEQYF TGTGCCAGCAGCCGTGCGGGGGTCACCTACGAGCAGTACTTC TRBD2 TRBJ2-7 . TRBV13
CASSAGTGYGYTF TGTGCCAGCAGTGCCGGGACTGGCTATGGCTACACCTTC . TRBJ1-2 . TRBV6-4
CASSLEGTGSPGANVLTF TGTGCCAGCAGCTTAGAGGGGACAGGGAGCCCTGGGGCCAACGTCCTGACTTTC TRBD1 TRBJ2-6 few TRBV11-2
CASSPARAGGGFF TGTGCCAGCTCACCCGCCCGGGCGGGAGGAGGGTTCTTC TRBD2 TRBJ2-1 few TRBV18
CASSQINEANVLTF TGTGCCAGCAGCCAAATTAACGAGGCCAACGTCCTGACTTTC . TRBJ2-6 . TRBV12-3/TRBV12-4
CASSPGPNYEQYF TGTGCCAGCAGCCCGGGACCGAACTACGAGCAGTACTTC . TRBJ2-7 few TRBV7-6
CAWSVLRSNQPQHF TGTGCCTGGAGTGTACTACGGAGCAATCAGCCCCAGCATTTT . TRBJ1-5 few TRBV30
CASSPRTSWIEQYF TGTGCCAGCAGTCCACGGACTAGCTGGATCGAGCAGTACTTC TRBD2 TRBJ2-7 . TRBV12-3/TRBV12-4
CASSPGGAGLWYNEQFF TGTGCCAGCAGCCCTGGGGGAGCGGGACTTTGGTACAATGAGCAGTTCTTC TRBD2 TRBJ2-1 few TRBV13
CASSIEDTQYF TGTGCCAGTAGTATAGAAGATACGCAGTATTTT . TRBJ2-3 medium-sized TRBV19
CAIRDLTFFYGYTF TGTGCCATCCGGGATTTGACCTTTTTCTATGGCTACACCTTC . TRBJ1-2 . TRBV10-3
CASSPLNRQSSYEQYF TGTGCCAGCAGCCCCCTCAATCGACAGAGCTCCTACGAGCAGTACTTC . TRBJ2-7 . TRBV11-2
CASSLALAATNEKLFF TGTGCCAGCAGCTTAGCGCTGGCTGCAACTAATGAAAAACTGTTTTTT . TRBJ1-4 . TRBV7-6
CATSSRDRGWSGQYF TGTGCCACCAGCAGCCGGGACAGGGGGTGGAGCGGCCAGTACTTC TRBD1 TRBJ2-7 medium-sized TRBV15
CAWSVHLTSTNEKLFF TGTGCCTGGAGCGTACACTTGACGTCTACTAATGAAAAACTGTTTTTT . TRBJ1-4 medium-sized TRBV30
CASSLPGGNTEAFF TGTGCCAGCAGCTTGCCGGGGGGGAACACTGAAGCTTTCTTT . TRBJ1-1 . TRBV5-6
CASSLGVASENEQFF TGTGCCAGCAGTTTGGGTGTGGCTAGCGAGAATGAGCAGTTCTTC . TRBJ2-1 few TRBV27
CASSSGQAQGPQHF TGTGCCAGCAGCTCTGGACAGGCCCAGGGGCCCCAGCATTTT TRBD1 TRBJ1-5 . TRBV5-6
CASSIGQGREKLFF TGTGCCAGTAGTATTGGACAGGGGCGTGAAAAACTGTTTTTT TRBD1 TRBJ1-4 few TRBV19
CASSYSNPRIGEETQYF TGTGCCAGCAGTTACTCGAACCCCCGGATAGGAGAAGAGACCCAGTACTTC . TRBJ2-5 . TRBV6-2/TRBV6-3
CSVDNSGNTIYF TGCAGCGTTGACAACTCTGGAAACACCATATATTTT . TRBJ1-3 few TRBV29-1
CAWGTGGNTEAFF TGTGCCTGGGGGACAGGGGGAAACACTGAAGCTTTCTTT TRBD1 TRBJ1-1 medium-sized TRBV30
CSARVAGSVSGANVLTF TGCAGTGCTAGAGTTGCGGGGTCGGTCTCTGGGGCCAACGTCCTGACTTTC . TRBJ2-6 once TRBV20-1
CASSRPPNTEAFF TGTGCCAGTAGCCGACCCCCGAACACTGAAGCTTTCTTT . TRBJ1-1 few TRBV19
CAWSVLREQPQHF TGTGCCTGGAGTGTCCTCAGGGAGCAGCCCCAGCATTTT . TRBJ1-5 . TRBV30
CASSLAIQDSYEKYF TGTGCCAGCAGCTTGGCCATTCAGGACAGCTACGAGAAGTACTTC . TRBJ2-7 . TRBV5-4
CASSLSRGTDTQYF TGTGCCAGCAGCTTAAGCCGAGGGACAGATACGCAGTATTTT . TRBJ2-3 few TRBV7-6
CASSWAELRTEAFF TGTGCCAGTAGTTGGGCTGAGTTACGCACTGAAGCTTTCTTT . TRBJ1-1 few TRBV19
CASRQSTDTQYF TGTGCCAGCAGACAGAGCACAGATACGCAGTATTTT . TRBJ2-3 few TRBV6-2/TRBV6-3
CASSFGAPGANVLTF TGTGCCAGCAGTTTCGGGGCGCCTGGGGCCAACGTCCTGACTTTC . TRBJ2-6 . TRBV12-3/TRBV12-4
CAWTRGGSTDTQYF TGTGCCTGGACCCGCGGGGGGAGCACAGATACGCAGTATTTT TRBD2 TRBJ2-3 medium-sized TRBV30
CSVVGQNTGELFF TGCAGCGTTGTTGGGCAGAACACCGGGGAGCTGTTTTTT . TRBJ2-2 large TRBV29-1
CASSPRPADGYTF TGTGCCAGCTCACCACGGCCGGCGGACGGCTACACCTTC . TRBJ1-2 . TRBV18
CASSVAGTGTGGGTNVLTF TGTGCCAGCAGTGTTGCCGGGACAGGGACTGGAGGGGGGACCAACGTCCTGACTTTC TRBD1 TRBJ2-6 once TRBV27
CASSYSGGTGGSSYNEQFF TGTGCCAGCAGTTACTCAGGGGGAACCGGCGGAAGCTCCTACAATGAGCAGTTCTTC . TRBJ2-1 few TRBV6-5